This T cell receptor beta chain originates from a study of CXCR3-negative and CXCR3-positive naive CD8 T cells. This CDR3 spans 16 amino acids. Naive CD8+ T lymphocytes were specified as CD45RO-CCR7+CD27+CD95-. Each TRB cDNA library was prepared by 5' RACE (with UMI labels). TCRdb processed the 5' RACE reads again and assigns one entry to each CDR3 protein, with no DNA. In all, the sample yields roughly 40,000 distinct CDR3 sequences. Sequencing was performed on naive CXCR3- CD8+ T cells from blood. Documented subset: CD45RO-CCR7+CD27+CD95- naive CD8+ T cells lacking CXCR3 (TNR3-). The TCR was taken from a human donor in good health. Some clones in this sample may be carry-over from other donors' samples. The rearrangement joins TRBV12-3 or TRBV12-4 to TRBJ1-1; checking the TCRdb D call of TRBD1 is not possible without DNA. The CDR3: CASSHSVGDRPLEAFF.